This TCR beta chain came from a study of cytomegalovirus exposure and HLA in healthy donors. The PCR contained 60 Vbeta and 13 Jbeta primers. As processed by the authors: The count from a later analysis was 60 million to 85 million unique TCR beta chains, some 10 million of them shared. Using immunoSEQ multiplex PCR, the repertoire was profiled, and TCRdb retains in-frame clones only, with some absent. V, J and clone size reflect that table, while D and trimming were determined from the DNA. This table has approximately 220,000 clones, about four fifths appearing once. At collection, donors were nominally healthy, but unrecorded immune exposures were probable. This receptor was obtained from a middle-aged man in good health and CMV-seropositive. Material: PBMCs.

The CDR3 DNA is TGCGCCAGCAGCCAAAGGACAGGGGACGAGCAGTACGTC. Translation gives CASSQRTGDEQYV. J is TRBJ2-7 and V is TRBV4-1; 9 bases agree with TRBD1. This CDR3 comprises 13 residues. The V gene's germline CDR1 is MGHRA and CDR2 YSYEKL. V shed 2 bases, J shed 5 bases, and the junction held 1 base outside the gene matches.